This is a list of T cell receptor beta chains from one sample in a study of blood T cell repertoires in COVID-19. Assay: immunoSEQ multiplex PCR; the TCRdb copy retains only in-frame clones and omits some. Of 190,000 or so clones listed, around 87% were seen once; the top ten hold approximately 2.7%. The sample comprised peripheral blood. The receptors stem from a man aged 35-49 years with active or convalescent COVID-19. Both conserved end residues are part of each CDR3. D genes are given only for firm matches. Not all rows give a size; the values are once, few, many and, for expanded clones, a class.

abundance: -; j_gene: TRBJ1-1; d_gene: -; v_gene: TRBV5-6; CDR3aa: CASSLRFRSEAFF; CDR3nt: TGTGCCAGCAGCTTGAGATTCAGATCCGAAGCTTTCTTT
abundance: once; j_gene: TRBJ1-5; d_gene: -; v_gene: TRBV7-8; CDR3aa: CASSSREGSQPQHF; CDR3nt: TGTGCCAGCAGCTCTAGAGAGGGAAGTCAGCCCCAGCATTTT
abundance: once; j_gene: TRBJ2-1; d_gene: -; v_gene: TRBV6-5; CDR3aa: CASITKGVGDEQFF; CDR3nt: TGTGCCAGCATTACGAAGGGGGTTGGCGATGAGCAGTTCTTC
abundance: -; j_gene: TRBJ1-4; d_gene: TRBD1; v_gene: TRBV5-6; CDR3aa: CASSSGQGTPGEKLFF; CDR3nt: TGTGCCAGCAGCTCGGGACAGGGGACGCCTGGTGAAAAACTGTTTTTT
abundance: -; j_gene: TRBJ1-1; d_gene: TRBD1; v_gene: TRBV11-2; CDR3aa: CASSRMRGLDTEAFF; CDR3nt: TGTGCCAGCAGCCGGATGAGGGGGCTTGACACTGAAGCTTTCTTT
abundance: -; j_gene: TRBJ1-1; d_gene: TRBD1; v_gene: TRBV5-1; CDR3aa: CASSLSQGRYSLTEAFF; CDR3nt: TGCGCCAGCAGCTTGTCACAGGGGCGGTATTCGTTGACTGAAGCTTTCTTT
abundance: once; j_gene: TRBJ1-2; d_gene: TRBD1; v_gene: TRBV28; CDR3aa: CASSLWGNRGNGYTF; CDR3nt: TGTGCCAGCAGTTTATGGGGGAACAGGGGTAATGGCTACACCTTC
abundance: once; j_gene: TRBJ2-1; d_gene: TRBD2; v_gene: TRBV7-3; CDR3aa: CASSAKGGSGARNEQFF; CDR3nt: TGTGCCAGCAGCGCTAAGGGCGGTAGCGGGGCGAGAAATGAGCAGTTCTTC
abundance: -; j_gene: TRBJ1-2; d_gene: -; v_gene: TRBV6-1; CDR3aa: CASSEVLALYGYTF; CDR3nt: TGTGCCAGCAGTGAAGTATTGGCCCTCTATGGCTACACCTTC
abundance: once; j_gene: TRBJ1-2; d_gene: TRBD1; v_gene: TRBV9; CDR3aa: CASSTRTGEYGYTF; CDR3nt: TGTGCCAGCAGCACACGGACAGGGGAATATGGCTACACCTTC
abundance: -; j_gene: TRBJ2-5; d_gene: -; v_gene: TRBV15; CDR3aa: CATSPYRGGRQETQYF; CDR3nt: TGTGCCACCAGCCCCTACAGGGGGGGGAGGCAAGAGACCCAGTACTTC
abundance: -; j_gene: TRBJ2-7; d_gene: -; v_gene: TRBV28; CDR3aa: CASFPDGSYEQYF; CDR3nt: TGTGCCAGCTTCCCGGACGGGAGCTACGAGCAGTACTTC
abundance: -; j_gene: TRBJ2-5; d_gene: -; v_gene: TRBV7-9; CDR3aa: CASSLASGVETQYF; CDR3nt: TGTGCCAGCAGCTTAGCGTCCGGAGTGGAGACCCAGTACTTC
abundance: -; j_gene: TRBJ1-1; d_gene: -; v_gene: TRBV6-4; CDR3aa: CASSFYLNTEAFF; CDR3nt: TGTGCCAGCAGTTTCTACCTGAACACTGAAGCTTTCTTT
abundance: -; j_gene: TRBJ1-1; d_gene: -; v_gene: TRBV30; CDR3aa: CAWSPFEAEAFF; CDR3nt: TGTGCCTGGAGTCCCTTTGAAGCGGAAGCTTTCTTT
abundance: -; j_gene: TRBJ1-2; d_gene: TRBD1; v_gene: TRBV4-1; CDR3aa: CASSQPGGGGYTF; CDR3nt: TGCGCCAGCAGCCAACCAGGGGGAGGTGGCTACACCTTC
abundance: -; j_gene: TRBJ1-2; d_gene: -; v_gene: TRBV14; CDR3aa: CASSQDYAGRNGYTF; CDR3nt: TGTGCCAGCAGCCAAGATTATGCAGGGAGGAATGGCTACACCTTC
abundance: -; j_gene: TRBJ1-3; d_gene: -; v_gene: TRBV28; CDR3aa: CASSLVQISGNTIYF; CDR3nt: TGTGCCAGCAGTTTAGTCCAGATTTCTGGAAACACCATATATTTT
abundance: -; j_gene: TRBJ2-5; d_gene: TRBD2; v_gene: TRBV11-2; CDR3aa: CASSSRLAGQETQYF; CDR3nt: TGTGCCAGCAGCTCTCGGTTAGCGGGGCAAGAGACCCAGTACTTC
abundance: -; j_gene: TRBJ2-6; d_gene: -; v_gene: TRBV27; CDR3aa: CASSVSGANVLTF; CDR3nt: TGTGCCAGCAGCGTTTCTGGGGCCAACGTCCTGACTTTC
abundance: -; j_gene: TRBJ1-2; d_gene: -; v_gene: TRBV7-9; CDR3aa: CASSLARADGYTF; CDR3nt: TGTGCCAGCAGCTTAGCGCGGGCGGATGGCTACACCTTC
abundance: -; j_gene: TRBJ1-3; d_gene: -; v_gene: TRBV7-9; CDR3aa: CASSQPYSSGNTIYF; CDR3nt: TGTGCCAGCAGCCAACCATACTCTTCTGGAAACACCATATATTTT
abundance: -; j_gene: TRBJ2-7; d_gene: TRBD1; v_gene: TRBV11-2; CDR3aa: CASSLGVRDRIYEQYF; CDR3nt: TGTGCCAGCAGCTTAGGGGTCCGGGACAGAATCTACGAGCAGTACTTC
abundance: -; j_gene: TRBJ1-3; d_gene: -; v_gene: TRBV10-1; CDR3aa: CASSAPTNSGNTIYF; CDR3nt: TGCGCCAGCAGTGCCCCCACTAACTCTGGAAACACCATATATTTT
abundance: few; j_gene: TRBJ1-4; d_gene: TRBD1; v_gene: TRBV10-3; CDR3aa: CAISERGPNEKLFF; CDR3nt: TGTGCCATCAGTGAAAGGGGGCCCAATGAAAAACTGTTTTTT
abundance: -; j_gene: TRBJ2-6; d_gene: -; v_gene: TRBV7-2; CDR3aa: CASSQTIAAGANVLTF; CDR3nt: TGTGCCAGCAGCCAGACCATAGCGGCTGGGGCCAACGTCCTGACTTTC
abundance: -; j_gene: TRBJ2-3; d_gene: TRBD1; v_gene: TRBV19; CDR3aa: CASSRGQITDTQYF; CDR3nt: TGTGCCAGTAGCCGGGGACAGATCACAGATACGCAGTATTTT
abundance: -; j_gene: TRBJ2-5; d_gene: -; v_gene: TRBV5-1; CDR3aa: CASSLGGRHQETQYF; CDR3nt: TGCGCCAGCAGCTTGGGCGGGCGGCACCAAGAGACCCAGTACTTC
abundance: -; j_gene: TRBJ1-5; d_gene: TRBD1; v_gene: TRBV7-9; CDR3aa: CASSQGDTNQPQHF; CDR3nt: TGTGCCAGCAGCCAGGGGGACACCAATCAGCCCCAGCATTTT
abundance: -; j_gene: TRBJ1-1; d_gene: TRBD1; v_gene: TRBV5-1; CDR3aa: CASSGYLQGNFGWTEAFF; CDR3nt: TGCGCCAGCAGCGGATACCTACAGGGGAATTTTGGTTGGACTGAAGCTTTCTTT
abundance: -; j_gene: TRBJ2-7; d_gene: TRBD1; v_gene: TRBV5-1; CDR3aa: CASSFSGDRGAYEQYF; CDR3nt: TGCGCCAGCAGCTTTTCAGGGGACAGGGGAGCGTACGAGCAGTACTTC
abundance: -; j_gene: TRBJ1-2; d_gene: TRBD1; v_gene: TRBV27; CDR3aa: CASSPDRAYGYTF; CDR3nt: TGTGCCAGCAGTCCGGACAGGGCCTATGGCTACACCTTC
abundance: -; j_gene: TRBJ1-2; d_gene: -; v_gene: TRBV9; CDR3aa: CASSGLLEGVRGYTF; CDR3nt: TGTGCCAGCAGCGGACTCCTCGAGGGGGTGCGGGGCTACACCTTC
abundance: -; j_gene: TRBJ2-1; d_gene: TRBD2; v_gene: TRBV7-2; CDR3aa: CASSLTSGAGNEQFF; CDR3nt: TGTGCCAGCAGCCTAACTAGCGGGGCTGGGAATGAGCAGTTCTTC
abundance: -; j_gene: TRBJ1-1; d_gene: TRBD1; v_gene: TRBV11-2; CDR3aa: CASSLGTGVLVTEAFF; CDR3nt: TGTGCCAGCAGCTTAGGTACAGGGGTGCTGGTCACTGAAGCTTTCTTT
abundance: once; j_gene: TRBJ2-3; d_gene: TRBD1; v_gene: TRBV7-3; CDR3aa: CASSLSPGQGADTQYF; CDR3nt: TGTGCCAGCAGCTTATCGCCGGGACAGGGGGCAGATACGCAGTATTTT
abundance: -; j_gene: TRBJ1-6; d_gene: TRBD1; v_gene: TRBV6-5; CDR3aa: CACTRDSNSPLHF; CDR3nt: TGTGCCTGTACTAGGGACAGTAATTCACCCCTCCACTTT
abundance: -; j_gene: TRBJ1-2; d_gene: -; v_gene: TRBV3-1/TRBV3-2; CDR3aa: CASSQQSGYTF; CDR3nt: TGTGCCAGCAGCCAACAGTCTGGCTACACCTTC
abundance: once; j_gene: TRBJ1-2; d_gene: -; v_gene: TRBV15; CDR3aa: CATRTRGIFDGYTF; CDR3nt: TGTGCCACCAGAACTAGAGGGATTTTCGATGGCTACACCTTC
abundance: once; j_gene: TRBJ2-2; d_gene: -; v_gene: TRBV6-5; CDR3aa: CASSYEGGTGTGELFF; CDR3nt: TGTGCCAGCAGTTACGAGGGGGGGACGGGCACCGGGGAGCTGTTTTTT
abundance: -; j_gene: TRBJ2-7; d_gene: TRBD2; v_gene: TRBV30; CDR3aa: CASRGLAGGEQYF; CDR3nt: TGTGCCTCGAGGGGGCTAGCGGGGGGCGAGCAGTACTTC
abundance: -; j_gene: TRBJ2-7; d_gene: -; v_gene: TRBV6-8; CDR3aa: CASTPARGASYEQYF; CDR3nt: TGTGCCAGCACGCCGGCACGGGGGGCATCCTACGAGCAGTACTTC
abundance: few; j_gene: TRBJ1-5; d_gene: -; v_gene: TRBV4-1; CDR3aa: CASRDLGFGQPQHF; CDR3nt: TGCGCCAGCAGAGACCTAGGCTTTGGTCAGCCCCAGCATTTT
abundance: -; j_gene: TRBJ2-3; d_gene: TRBD2; v_gene: TRBV10-2; CDR3aa: CASSERLAGPLGDTQYF; CDR3nt: TGCGCCAGCAGTGAGAGACTAGCGGGCCCCCTTGGGGATACGCAGTATTTT
abundance: -; j_gene: TRBJ2-1; d_gene: TRBD2; v_gene: TRBV4-2; CDR3aa: CASSHQLAGDEQFF; CDR3nt: TGTGCCAGCAGCCACCAACTAGCGGGGGATGAGCAGTTCTTC
abundance: -; j_gene: TRBJ2-3; d_gene: TRBD2; v_gene: TRBV7-2; CDR3aa: CASSPARLAGGADTQYF; CDR3nt: TGTGCCAGCAGCCCCGCCAGACTAGCGGGGGGGGCCGATACGCAGTATTTT
abundance: -; j_gene: TRBJ2-7; d_gene: TRBD2; v_gene: TRBV10-2; CDR3aa: CASSSDLAGSYEQYF; CDR3nt: TGCGCCAGCAGTTCTGATCTAGCGGGGTCCTACGAGCAGTACTTC
abundance: -; j_gene: TRBJ2-3; d_gene: -; v_gene: TRBV25-1; CDR3aa: CASSEYLADTQYF; CDR3nt: TGTGCCAGCAGTGAATATCTGGCCGATACGCAGTATTTT
abundance: -; j_gene: TRBJ2-3; d_gene: -; v_gene: TRBV6-2/TRBV6-3; CDR3aa: CASSRSGVTTDTQYF; CDR3nt: TGTGCCAGCAGTCGCTCGGGGGTCACCACAGATACGCAGTATTTT
abundance: -; j_gene: TRBJ2-7; d_gene: -; v_gene: TRBV5-4; CDR3aa: CASSHAGVYEQYF; CDR3nt: TGTGCCAGCAGCCACGCAGGGGTTTACGAGCAGTACTTC
abundance: -; j_gene: TRBJ1-2; d_gene: -; v_gene: TRBV19; CDR3aa: CATTPSTVNYGYTF; CDR3nt: TGTGCCACAACACCTTCCACAGTCAACTATGGCTACACCTTC
abundance: -; j_gene: TRBJ1-2; d_gene: -; v_gene: TRBV4-2; CDR3aa: CASSQERGRFEVVTF; CDR3nt: TGTGCCAGCAGCCAAGAAAGAGGGAGATTCGAGGTAGTTACCTTC
abundance: few; j_gene: TRBJ1-6; d_gene: -; v_gene: TRBV5-4; CDR3aa: CASSLELDNSPLHF; CDR3nt: TGTGCCAGCAGCTTGGAACTGGATAATTCACCCCTCCACTTT
abundance: -; j_gene: TRBJ1-2; d_gene: TRBD1; v_gene: TRBV19; CDR3aa: CASSVPGGSFYGYTF; CDR3nt: TGTGCCAGTAGTGTACCAGGGGGCTCTTTCTATGGCTACACCTTC
abundance: -; j_gene: TRBJ2-7; d_gene: TRBD1; v_gene: TRBV28; CDR3aa: CASSSPGQAAYEQYF; CDR3nt: TGTGCCAGCAGCTCCCCGGGACAGGCCGCCTACGAGCAGTACTTC
abundance: -; j_gene: TRBJ2-1; d_gene: TRBD2; v_gene: TRBV30; CDR3aa: CAWSRRGGSYNEQFF; CDR3nt: TGTGCCTGGAGTAGGCGGGGGGGCTCCTACAATGAGCAGTTCTTC
abundance: -; j_gene: TRBJ2-7; d_gene: TRBD2; v_gene: TRBV5-6; CDR3aa: CASSLEGRGEVEYEQYF; CDR3nt: TGTGCCAGCAGCTTGGAGGGGCGGGGGGAGGTGGAGTACGAGCAGTACTTC